Presented here are 21 T cell receptor beta chains from one specimen sequenced in a study of T-cell memory formation after mild COVID-19. From the 5' RACE reads, TCRdb called clonotypes with MiXCR, one entry per CDR3 protein. In the table there are tens of thousands of distinct CDR3 sequences, over 10% of which are singletons. The sequenced material came from PBMCs or a T cell subset sorted from them (not recorded which). The receptors here all came from a young man who had mild COVID-19 (a few samples of this study predate the infection). Cell type and time point are not known.

This clonotype appeared many times. The chain is built from TRBV18 and TRBJ2-4; 10 nucleotides line up with TRBD1. Germline loops: CDR1 KGHSH, CDR2 LQKENI. Trimming took 5 bases from V and 7 from J; bases not matched to a gene: 5. The CDR3 runs 14 residues. The CDR3 protein is CASSTGQGKNIQYF. The CDR3 DNA sequence: TGTGCCAGCTCAACGGGACAGGGGAAGAACATTCAGTACTTC.

The rearrangement joins TRBV9 to TRBJ2-1; TRBD1 matches 10 bases. The germline gives CDR1 SGDLS, CDR2 YYNGEE. This CDR3 has 14 residues. J gave up 8 bases and V 0 bases, and 2 bases lay outside the gene matches. CDR3 residues: CASSVGQGAYEQFF. The CDR3 nucleotides are TGTGCCAGCAGCGTAGGACAGGGGGCTTATGAGCAGTTCTTC.

This clonotype was counted at least ten times. The V call is TRBV5-4, the J call TRBJ2-3; D possibly corresponds to TRBD1 (6 bases). This CDR3 has 16 residues. The germline CDR1 and CDR2 sequences are SGHNT and YYREEE (reference sequence). Between the trimmed V and J ends, which lost 2 bases and 1 base, there was a span of 14 bases. The CDR3 DNA follows: TGTGCCAGCAGCTTTCGACTAAACAGGGGCACAGATACGCAGTATTTT. Its translation is CASSFRLNRGTDTQYF.

This clonotype was counted once. V is TRBV30 and J is TRBJ2-5; 7 positions agree with TRBD1. The germline V gene has CDR1 GTSNPN and CDR2 SVGIG (reference sequence). V lost 0 bases, J lost 7 bases, and 2 bases stayed unmatched. This CDR3 region has 12 residues. The CDR3 sequence: CAWSVGTATQYF. The CDR3 DNA reads TGTGCCTGGAGTGTAGGGACAGCGACCCAGTACTTC.

This clonotype was found a few times. The chain couples TRBV7-2 to TRBJ1-5; D may be TRBD1 (5 bases). This CDR3 contains 15 residues. Germline V gene lookup returns CDR1 SGHTA and CDR2 FQGNSA. V was shortened by 5 bases and J by 0 bases, with 11 bases between the two germline ends. The CDR3 sequence is CASSPRGYSNQPQHF. The CDR3 nucleotides are TGTGCCAGCAGCCCAAGGGGTTATAGCAATCAGCCCCAGCATTTT. Combining the CDR3 with reference TRBV7-2 and TRBJ1-5 gives the whole variable domain GAGVSQSPSNKVTEKGKDVELRCDPISGHTALYWYRQSLGQGLEFLIYFQGNSAPDKSGLPSDRFSAERTGGSVSTLTIQRTQQEDSAVYLCASSPRGYSNQPQHFGDGTRLSIL.

This clonotype has only a few counts. V usage is TRBV12-3 or TRBV12-4 and J usage is TRBJ2-3; possibly TRBD1 or TRBD2 for D (5 bases each). Between the trimmed V and J ends, which lost 6 bases and 5 bases, there was a span of 15 bases. CDR3 length: 14 amino acids. CDR3: CASRPGAKGDTQYF. CDR3 sequence (DNA): TGTGCCAGCAGACCCGGGGCTAAGGGAGATACGCAGTATTTT.

V is TRBV6-2 or TRBV6-3 and J is TRBJ1-5, with D possibly being TRBD1 (6 bases). Germline V gene lookup returns CDR1 MNHEY and CDR2 SVGEGT. V was trimmed by 5 bases and J by 1 base, leaving 12 bases between them. The CDR3 extends over 15 amino acids. The CDR3 DNA reads as TGTGCCAGCAGTACAGGGAGATCCAGCAATCAGCCCCAGCATTTT. This translates into CASSTGRSSNQPQHF.

This sequence joins TRBV5-1 and TRBJ2-3; D may be TRBD2 (6 bases). This CDR3 contains 15 residues. V was clipped by 2 bases and J by 4 bases, with 14 bases between them. The germline V gene encodes CDR1 SGHRS and CDR2 YFSETQ. CDR3 DNA sequence: TGCGCCAGCAGCTTCGGGACTCTTAAGGCAGATACGCAGTATTTT. Protein sequence: CASSFGTLKADTQYF.

This clonotype was seen a single time. V is TRBV29-1 and J is TRBJ2-2; D is perhaps TRBD1 or TRBD2 (6 bases each). Germline V gives CDR1 SQVTM, CDR2 ANQGSEA. The CDR3 loop spans 14 amino acids. Trimming shortened V by 7 bases and J by 3 bases, and 15 bases separated the two germline ends. The CDR3 DNA is TGCAGCGCGGGGGACACCGCGGACACCGGGGAGCTGTTTTTT. Translated: CSAGDTADTGELFF.

This clonotype was picked up many times. The genes are TRBV7-2 and TRBJ2-5, with TRBD1 matching 8 bases. This CDR3 comprises 15 residues. Germline V gene sequence: CDR1 SGHTA, CDR2 FQGNSA. With V trimmed by 6 bases and J by 2 bases, 8 bases remained unmatched. As DNA, the CDR3 is TGTGCCAGCAGTCGGACAGGGATATGGCAAGAGACCCAGTACTTC. Translating it yields CASSRTGIWQETQYF.

This clonotype ranks as large (0.1 to 1%). The chain is built from TRBV6-4 and TRBJ2-3; 8 bases fit TRBD2. The trim removed 2 bases at V and 0 bases at J, leaving 1 base unmatched. Germline CDR1 is MRHNA and CDR2 is SNTAGT. This CDR3 has 15 amino acids. The CDR3 DNA is TGTGCCAGCAGTGACGGACTAGCTAGCACAGATACGCAGTATTTT. It specifies CASSDGLASTDTQYF.

V usage is TRBV30 and J usage is TRBJ2-5; TRBD2 aligns across 8 bases. Trimming cost V 8 bases and J 4 bases; bases outside gene matches: 15. Looked up from germline, CDR1 is GTSNPN and CDR2 is SVGIG (reference sequence). The CDR3 extends over 15 amino acids. The CDR3 protein is CARKGGGGRTETQYF. The CDR3 DNA is TGTGCCCGGAAGGGAGGCGGGGGGCGAACAGAGACCCAGTACTTC.

This clonotype was counted many times. J is TRBJ1-2 and V is TRBV5-6; 10 bases agree with TRBD1. The germline gives CDR1 SGHDT, CDR2 YYEEEE. This CDR3 has 18 residues. V shed 6 bases, J shed 7 bases, and the junction held 21 bases outside the gene matches. The CDR3 sequence: CASTQTGGTGAMEFGYTF. The CDR3 DNA reads as TGTGCCAGCACCCAAACCGGCGGGACAGGGGCGATGGAGTTTGGCTACACCTTC.

This clonotype was seen a single time. The chain combines TRBV6-2 or TRBV6-3 with TRBJ2-1; D possibly uses TRBD1 or TRBD2 (5 bases each). V dropped 5 bases and J dropped 5 bases, with 19 bases sitting between them. In germline, CDR1 is MNHEY, CDR2 SVGEGT. The CDR3 sequence is 16 residues long. The CDR3 region has the DNA TGTGCCAGCAGTGACCTCGCCCGGGGCAGCCACAATGAGCAGTTCTTC. It translates to CASSDLARGSHNEQFF.

This clonotype was seen only a few times. This chain connects TRBV2 to TRBJ2-2; 9 nucleotides line up with TRBD2. V lost 6 bases and J lost 2; bases outside the gene matches: 1. The CDR3 totals 14 residues. Germline V gene lookup returns CDR1 SNHLY and CDR2 FYNNEI. The CDR3 DNA reads as TGTGCCAGCAGGGGACTAGCCAACACCGGGGAGCTGTTTTTT. It specifies CASRGLANTGELFF.

This clonotype was observed a few times. V and J are TRBV3-2 and TRBJ1-3. TRBV3-2 is an annotated pseudogene. CDR3 size: 12 residues. CDR3 amino acids: CATTESGNTIYF. CDR3 nucleotide sequence: TGTGCCACCACAGAATCTGGAAACACCATATATTTT.

The chain links TRBV10-1 to TRBJ2-7; the match to TRBD1 covers 9 bases. CDR3 size: 14 residues. With V trimmed by 0 bases and J by 6 bases, 3 bases remained unmatched. Per the germline V gene, CDR1 is WNHNN and CDR2 is SYGVQD (reference sequence). In DNA form, the CDR3 reads TGCGCCAGCAGTGAGTCGGGACAGGGAGGCGAGCAGTACTTC. This codes for CASSESGQGGEQYF.

At least ten counts were recorded for this clonotype. CDR3 sequence (DNA): TGTGCCAGCAGCTTAGGGGGGACACGCACAGATACGCAGTATTTT. Amino acid sequence: CASSLGGTRTDTQYF. The chain carries TRBV11-2 and TRBJ2-3; D possibly corresponds to TRBD1 (6 bases). The CDR3 has 15 amino acids. Germline values: CDR1 SGHAT, CDR2 FQNNGV. V lost 1 base and J 1 base, leaving 9 bases between the germline ends.

In this sample, this clonotype turned up many times. The chain recombines TRBV5-1 with TRBJ1-1, with 10 bases fitting TRBD1. Germline lookup yields CDR1 SGHRS and CDR2 YFSETQ. V shed 3 bases, J shed 5 bases, and the junction held 4 bases outside the gene matches. This CDR3 has 14 amino acids. In DNA form, the CDR3 reads TGCGCCAGCAGCTGGGACAGGGGTGGAACTGAAGCTTTCTTT. It is translated as CASSWDRGGTEAFF.

This clonotype was seen only a few times. The V gene is TRBV30, the J gene TRBJ1-1, with TRBD1 as a possible D gene (5 bases). Trimming took 3 bases from V and 11 from J, leaving 25 bases between them. CDR1 is GTSNPN and CDR2 is SVGIG in the germline V gene (reference sequence). This CDR3 contains 15 residues. DNA for the CDR3: TGTGCCTGGAGCCCAATGGGGGATCTAAGGCCCTCCGCTTTCTTT. Translation gives CAWSPMGDLRPSAFF.

In its sample, this clonotype was seen many times. The chain carries TRBV6-6 and TRBJ1-4; D call uncertain. The CDR3 contains 15 residues. The V end was cut by 0 bases, the J end by 6 bases, with 11 bases between. Germline-derived CDR1 and CDR2 are MNHNY and SVGAGI (reference sequence). CDR3 amino acids: CASSYSSVADEKLFF. CDR3 in DNA: TGTGCCAGCAGTTACTCCTCAGTGGCGGATGAAAAACTGTTTTTT.